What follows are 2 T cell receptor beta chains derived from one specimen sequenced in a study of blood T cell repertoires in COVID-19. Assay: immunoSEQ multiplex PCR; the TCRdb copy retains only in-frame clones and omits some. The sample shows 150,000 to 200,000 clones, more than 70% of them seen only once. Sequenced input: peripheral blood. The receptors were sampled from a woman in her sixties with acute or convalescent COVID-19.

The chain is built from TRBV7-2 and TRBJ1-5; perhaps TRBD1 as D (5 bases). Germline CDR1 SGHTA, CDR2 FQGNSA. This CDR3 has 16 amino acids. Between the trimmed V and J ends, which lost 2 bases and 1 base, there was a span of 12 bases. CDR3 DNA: TGTGCCAGCAGCTTATCACCCCGGGGGAGCAATCAGCCCCAGCATTTT. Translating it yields CASSLSPRGSNQPQHF.

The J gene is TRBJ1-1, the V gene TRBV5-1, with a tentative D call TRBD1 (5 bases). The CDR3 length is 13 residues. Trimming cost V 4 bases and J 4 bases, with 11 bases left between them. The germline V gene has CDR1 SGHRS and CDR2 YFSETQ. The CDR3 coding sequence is TGCGCCAGCAGCGCTCAGGGTAGCACTGAAGCTTTCTTT. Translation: CASSAQGSTEAFF.